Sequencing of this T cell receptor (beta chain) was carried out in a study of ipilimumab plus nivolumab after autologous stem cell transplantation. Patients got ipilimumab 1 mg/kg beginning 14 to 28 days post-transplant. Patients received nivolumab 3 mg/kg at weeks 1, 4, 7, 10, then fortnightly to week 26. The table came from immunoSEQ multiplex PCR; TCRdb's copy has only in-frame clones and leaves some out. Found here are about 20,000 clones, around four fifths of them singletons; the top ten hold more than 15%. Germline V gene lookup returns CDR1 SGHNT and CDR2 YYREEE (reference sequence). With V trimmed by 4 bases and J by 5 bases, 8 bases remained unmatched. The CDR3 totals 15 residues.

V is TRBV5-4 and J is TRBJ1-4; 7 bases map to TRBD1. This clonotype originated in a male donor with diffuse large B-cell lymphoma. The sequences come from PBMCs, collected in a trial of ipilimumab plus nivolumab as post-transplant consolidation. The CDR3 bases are TGTGCCAGCAGCGAGGGACAGCGCGGGAATGAAAAACTGTTTTTT. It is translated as CASSEGQRGNEKLFF.